The clone carrying this T cell receptor (beta chain) is medium-sized. What it binds is unknown. This beta chain appears as a stray read in a library generated for alpha chains; its size is not informative. The data were taken from a study of spatial heterogeneity in lung cancer. Study details: Detected sequences consistently included more beta-chain ones than alpha-chain ones.

Stated time point: sample taken at primary tumor resection. From tumor, nontumor lung or frozen PBMC, whole RNA was taken unsorted for sequencing. V was pared by 5 bases and J by 4 bases, with 8 bases between. The CDR3 is 12 amino acids. The germline V gene has CDR1 MDHEN and CDR2 SYDVKM. Each molecule of TCR cDNA was tagged with one unique molecular identifier. TCRdb redid the calling of the 5' RACE reads with MiXCR, one entry per CDR3 protein. The profile shows several thousand distinct CDR3 sequences, around 11% of them singletons. Overall study results and limits: Counts of expanded alpha and beta TCRs within tumors tracked the tumor nonsynonymous mutation count.

The chain is built from TRBV28 and TRBJ2-5; unclear D gene. Sample: lung tumor tissue, taken at surgery. The sequence derives from a male donor with early-stage non-small cell lung cancer. This CDR3 reads CASSGQAETQYF. DNA for the CDR3: TGTGCCAGCAGTGGCCAGGCAGAGACCCAGTACTTC.